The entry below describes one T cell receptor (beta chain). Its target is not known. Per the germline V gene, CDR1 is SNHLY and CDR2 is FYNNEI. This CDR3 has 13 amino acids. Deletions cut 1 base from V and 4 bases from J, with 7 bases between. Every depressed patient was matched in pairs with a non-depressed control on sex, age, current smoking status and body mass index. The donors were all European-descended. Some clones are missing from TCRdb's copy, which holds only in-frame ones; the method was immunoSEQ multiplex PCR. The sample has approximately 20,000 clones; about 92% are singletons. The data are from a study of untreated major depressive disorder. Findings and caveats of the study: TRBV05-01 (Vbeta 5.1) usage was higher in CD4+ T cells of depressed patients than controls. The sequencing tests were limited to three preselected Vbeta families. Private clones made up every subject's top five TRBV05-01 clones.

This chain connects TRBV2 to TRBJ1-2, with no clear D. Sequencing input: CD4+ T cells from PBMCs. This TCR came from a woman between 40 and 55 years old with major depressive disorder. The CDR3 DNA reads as TGTGCCAGCAGTGAAGTAAACTTCTATGGCTACACCTTC. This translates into CASSEVNFYGYTF.